Below, 17 T cell receptor beta chains from the same sample are listed, as sequenced in a study of response to subunit inactivated influenza vaccine. TCRdb analysed the RT-PCR reads with MiXCR anew, one entry per CDR3 protein. The sample yields more than 550,000 distinct CDR3 sequences, around 11% seen once. This sample was shared with a second study, whose subject was T cells expressing NK-cell markers. This second study says: UMIs were included in TCR beta cDNA generated by 5'RACE template switching.

Specimen: PBMCs from blood, collected on the day of vaccination. All receptors come from a man in his fifties who received an inactivated influenza vaccine.

V usage is TRBV27 and J usage is TRBJ1-4; a possible D gene is TRBD1 (6 bases). V lost 8 bases, J lost 0 bases, and 13 bases lay in between. The CDR3 covers 15 residues. Germline V CDR1 and CDR2: MNHEY, SMNVEV (reference sequence). DNA for the CDR3: TGTGCCAGCCGGGCAGGGGCCACAACTAATGAAAAACTGTTTTTT. Its protein product is CASRAGATTNEKLFF.

CDR3 protein: CASSQGYSSYNEQFF. CDR3 DNA: TGTGCCAGCAGCCAGGGGTACAGCTCCTACAATGAGCAGTTCTTC. The chain couples TRBV7-7 to TRBJ2-1; D is perhaps TRBD1 (6 bases). The V and J ends lost 5 bases and 0 bases respectively, with 11 bases between them. Germline assignment: CDR1 SSHAT and CDR2 FNYEAQ (reference sequence). The CDR3 is 15 residues long.

This clonotype was observed at least ten times. The chain recombines TRBV6-2 or TRBV6-3 with TRBJ2-7; D gene unclear. V was trimmed by 7 bases and J by 3 bases, leaving 10 bases between them. In germline, CDR1 is MNHEY, CDR2 SVGEGT. The CDR3 length is 12 residues. DNA of the CDR3: TGTGCCAGCACGGGCTGGGGCTACGAGCAGTACTTC. Its translation: CASTGWGYEQYF.

CDR3 protein: CASSQSPGGPNYGYTF. In DNA, the CDR3 is TGTGCCAGCAGCCAATCCCCAGGGGGCCCGAACTATGGCTACACCTTC. The chain joins TRBV16 to TRBJ1-2, with TRBD1 identical over 8 bases. CDR1 is KGHSY, CDR2 FQNENV, per germline. V lost 0 bases and J lost 2; bases outside the gene matches: 5. This CDR3 is 16 amino acids long.

This clonotype came up a few times. V gene TRBV3-1 combines with J gene TRBJ2-7, with D possibly called TRBD1 or TRBD2 (6 bases each). Germline CDR1 LGHDT, CDR2 YNNKEL (reference sequence). The V and J ends lost 4 bases and 4 bases respectively, with 17 bases between them. The length of the CDR3 is 15 residues. This CDR3 is CASSPLGGFLYEQYF. The CDR3, as DNA: TGTGCCAGCAGCCCCTTGGGGGGCTTCCTTTACGAGCAGTACTTC.

This clonotype occurred many times. This rearrangement joins TRBV5-1 to TRBJ1-4, with 9 bases fitting TRBD1. The germline V gene has CDR1 SGHRS and CDR2 YFSETQ. This CDR3 has 16 amino acids. The trim removed 2 bases at V and 8 bases at J, leaving 10 bases unmatched. The CDR3 DNA is TGCGCCAGCAGCTTCTCTTCCGGGACAGGGCAGGAAAAACTGTTTTTT. It is translated as CASSFSSGTGQEKLFF.

This rearrangement joins TRBV11-1 to TRBJ2-1; 15 bases are shared with TRBD2. The CDR3 runs 18 residues. V was clipped by 5 bases and J by 2 bases; unmatched bases: 7. Looked up from germline, CDR1 is SGHAT and CDR2 is FQDESV (reference sequence). The CDR3 DNA follows: TGTGCCAGCAGCCTGGGACTAGCGGGGGGACTTGCCTACAATGAGCAGTTCTTC. This gives the protein CASSLGLAGGLAYNEQFF.

This chain uses TRBV4-3 with TRBJ1-2; D may be TRBD1 (5 bases). The germline V gene has CDR1 LGHNA and CDR2 YSLEER. CDR3 length equals 14 residues. Trimming cost V 0 bases and J 7 bases, with 12 bases left between them. The chain's CDR3 is CASSQDRDMGGYTF. The CDR3, as DNA: TGCGCCAGCAGCCAAGACAGGGATATGGGTGGCTACACCTTC.

V usage is TRBV11-3 and J usage is TRBJ2-2, with 9 bases lining up with TRBD1. The CDR3 is made up of 16 amino acids. In germline, CDR1 is SGHNT, CDR2 YENEEA. V shed 5 bases, J shed 8 bases, and the junction held 12 bases outside the gene matches. CDR3 sequence reads: CASSPSQGQGLGELFF. CDR3 DNA sequence: TGTGCCAGCAGCCCCTCCCAGGGACAGGGTTTGGGGGAGCTGTTTTTT. The full variable domain, rest sourced from reference TRBV11-3 and TRBJ2-2, is EAGVVQSPRYKIIEKKQPVAFWCNPISGHNTLYWYLQNLGQGPELLIRYENEEAVDDSQLPKDRFSAERLKGVDSTLKIQPAELGDSAVYLCASSPSQGQGLGELFFGEGSRLTVL.

The chain links TRBV5-6 to TRBJ2-7; D is undetermined. Trimming removed 2 bases at V and 5 bases at J, with 11 bases between. The length of the CDR3 is 13 residues. Germline CDR1 reads SGHDT; CDR2 reads YYEEEE. The CDR3 region is CASSFDDRHEQYF. As DNA, the CDR3 is TGTGCCAGCAGCTTCGACGACCGACACGAGCAGTACTTC.

This sequence joins TRBV20-1 and TRBJ1-5; D unresolved. From germline, CDR1 is DFQATT and CDR2 SNEGSKA (reference sequence). Deletions cut 0 bases from V and 6 bases from J, with 9 bases between. The CDR3 spans 13 residues. The CDR3 DNA is TGCAGTGCTAGAGATCTGAATCTTCAGCCCCAGCATTTT. Amino acid sequence: CSARDLNLQPQHF.

This clonotype was picked up a small number of times. V usage is TRBV3-1 and J usage is TRBJ2-3; tentatively, D is TRBD1 (5 bases). Trimming stripped 2 bases from V and 1 base from J, with 7 bases between. The CDR3 spans 14 residues. CDR1 and CDR2 from the germline V gene are LGHDT and YNNKEL (reference sequence). CDR3 in amino acids: CASSQRTRTDTQYF. DNA of the CDR3: TGTGCCAGCAGCCAAAGGACACGCACAGATACGCAGTATTTT.

This clonotype was seen many times. The chain recombines TRBV5-1 with TRBJ2-2; D perhaps matches TRBD1 (5 bases). V was shortened by 5 bases and J by 5 bases, with 16 bases between the two germline ends. In germline, CDR1 is SGHRS, CDR2 YFSETQ. The CDR3 covers 15 residues. The CDR3 region has the DNA TGCGCCAGCAGAGACGAAGGGGTCCGAACCGGGGAGCTGTTTTTT. Translating it yields CASRDEGVRTGELFF.

V usage is TRBV12-3 or TRBV12-4 and J usage is TRBJ2-1; D might be TRBD2 (6 bases). CDR3 length equals 14 residues. Deletions cut 5 bases from V and 5 bases from J, with 13 bases between. The CDR3 reads CASSIHLADNEQFF. The CDR3 DNA follows: TGTGCCAGCAGTATACATTTAGCGGACAATGAGCAGTTCTTC.

The chain recombines TRBV6-2 or TRBV6-3 with TRBJ2-1; 8 bases line up with TRBD1. The ends lost 0 bases at V and 8 bases at J; junction bases unmatched: 9. The CDR3 is made up of 16 amino acids. CDR1 MNHEY and CDR2 SVGEGT come from the germline V gene. CDR3 bases: TGTGCCAGCAGTTACTCTCTACCGGGACAGGTCTATGAGCAGTTCTTC. As protein: CASSYSLPGQVYEQFF.

This clonotype turned up a few times. The CDR3 spells CSASGIGETAYEQYF. DNA for the CDR3: TGCAGTGCTAGCGGGATAGGCGAGACTGCCTACGAGCAGTACTTC. The chain links TRBV20-1 to TRBJ2-7; possibly TRBD2 for D (5 bases). V was shortened by 3 bases and J by 2 bases, with 17 bases between the two germline ends. Germline loops: CDR1 DFQATT, CDR2 SNEGSKA (reference sequence). This CDR3 has 15 residues.

This sequence joins TRBV7-9 and TRBJ1-2; 7 positions agree with TRBD1. Germline V gene data show CDR1 as SEHNR and CDR2 as FQNEAQ (reference sequence). CDR3 length equals 16 residues. The J segment lost 4 bases and the V segment lost 7 bases, leaving 15 bases of the junction unmatched. CDR3 loop: CASTVSIDRVPYGYTF. The CDR3 DNA is TGTGCCAGCACCGTATCCATCGACAGGGTCCCCTATGGCTACACCTTC.